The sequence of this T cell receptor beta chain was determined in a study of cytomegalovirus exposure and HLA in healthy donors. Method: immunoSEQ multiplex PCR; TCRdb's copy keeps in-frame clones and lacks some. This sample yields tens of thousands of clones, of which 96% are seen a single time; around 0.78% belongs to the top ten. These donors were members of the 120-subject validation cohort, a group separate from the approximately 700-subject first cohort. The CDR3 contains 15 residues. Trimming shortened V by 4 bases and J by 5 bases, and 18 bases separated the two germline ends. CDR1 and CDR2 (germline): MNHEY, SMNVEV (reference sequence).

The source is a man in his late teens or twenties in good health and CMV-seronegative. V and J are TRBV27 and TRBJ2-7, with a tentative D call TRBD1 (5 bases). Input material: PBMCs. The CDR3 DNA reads TGTGCCAGCAGTTCCTACAGGTCCTCCCTGGACGAGCAGTACTTC. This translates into CASSSYRSSLDEQYF.